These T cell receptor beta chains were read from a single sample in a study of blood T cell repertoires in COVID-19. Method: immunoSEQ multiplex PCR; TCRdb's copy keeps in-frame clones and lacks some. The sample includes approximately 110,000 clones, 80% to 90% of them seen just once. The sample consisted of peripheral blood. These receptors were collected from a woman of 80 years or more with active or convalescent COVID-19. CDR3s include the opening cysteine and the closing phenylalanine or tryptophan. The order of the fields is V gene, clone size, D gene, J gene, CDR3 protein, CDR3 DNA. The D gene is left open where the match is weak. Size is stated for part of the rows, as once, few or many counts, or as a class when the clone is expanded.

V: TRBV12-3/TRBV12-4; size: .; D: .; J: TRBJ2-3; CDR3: CASSFGSADTQYF; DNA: TGTGCCAGCAGTTTCGGGAGCGCAGATACGCAGTATTTT
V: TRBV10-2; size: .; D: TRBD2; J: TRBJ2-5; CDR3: CASSRSASNKSGRLKTQYF; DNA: TGCGCCAGCAGCCGTAGCGCCTCTAACAAAAGCGGGAGGTTAAAGACCCAGTACTTC
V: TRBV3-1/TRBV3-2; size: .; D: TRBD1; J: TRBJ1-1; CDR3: CASRKTGDTEAFF; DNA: TGTGCCAGCAGAAAAACAGGGGACACTGAAGCTTTCTTT
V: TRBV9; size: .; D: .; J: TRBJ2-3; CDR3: CASSVGGSADTQYF; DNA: TGTGCCAGCAGCGTAGGAGGTAGCGCAGATACGCAGTATTTT
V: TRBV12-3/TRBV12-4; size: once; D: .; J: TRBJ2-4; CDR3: CASSLGTVIQYF; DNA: TGTGCCAGCAGTTTAGGGACAGTTATTCAGTACTTC
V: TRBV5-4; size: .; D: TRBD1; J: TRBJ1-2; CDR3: CASSTRDRSFYGYTF; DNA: TGTGCCAGCAGCACCCGGGACAGGAGTTTCTATGGCTACACCTTC
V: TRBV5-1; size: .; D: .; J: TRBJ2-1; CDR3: CASSLEGQSNEQFF; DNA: TGCGCCAGCAGCTTGGAAGGACAGTCGAATGAGCAGTTCTTC
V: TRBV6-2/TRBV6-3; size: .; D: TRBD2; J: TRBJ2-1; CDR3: CASSYWGEAGAAGYEQFF; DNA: TGTGCCAGCAGTTACTGGGGGGAAGCGGGAGCAGCGGGATATGAGCAGTTCTTC
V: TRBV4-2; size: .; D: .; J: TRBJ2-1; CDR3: CASSQAAANEQFF; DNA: TGTGCCAGCAGCCAAGCTGCGGCCAATGAGCAGTTCTTC
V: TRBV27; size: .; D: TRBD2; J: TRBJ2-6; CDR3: CASSPNPGRVSGANVLTF; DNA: TGTGCCAGCAGTCCCAACCCCGGGAGGGTCTCTGGGGCCAACGTCCTGACTTTC
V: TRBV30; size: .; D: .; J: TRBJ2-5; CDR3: CAWSVLEAGTQYF; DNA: TGTGCCTGGAGTGTACTGGAGGCGGGGACCCAGTACTTC
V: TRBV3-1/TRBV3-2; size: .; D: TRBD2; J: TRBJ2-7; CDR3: CASSHIAGGAGEQYF; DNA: TGTGCCAGCAGCCATATAGCGGGAGGGGCGGGGGAGCAGTACTTC
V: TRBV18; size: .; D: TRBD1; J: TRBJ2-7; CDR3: CASSVGGQGAFEQYF; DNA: TGTGCCAGCTCAGTAGGAGGACAGGGGGCCTTCGAGCAGTACTTC
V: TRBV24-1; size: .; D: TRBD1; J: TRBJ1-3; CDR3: CATSDRDRAGNTIYF; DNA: TGTGCCACCAGTGACCGAGACAGGGCCGGAAACACCATATATTTT
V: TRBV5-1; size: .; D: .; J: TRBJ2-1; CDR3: CASSLAADNEQFF; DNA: TGCGCCAGCAGCTTGGCCGCAGACAATGAGCAGTTCTTC
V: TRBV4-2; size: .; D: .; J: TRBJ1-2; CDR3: CASSRQGEGYTF; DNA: TGTGCCAGCAGCCGGCAGGGTGAGGGCTACACCTTC
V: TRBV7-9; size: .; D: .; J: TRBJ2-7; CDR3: CASRQKSGTNYEQYF; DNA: TGTGCCAGCAGACAAAAATCCGGGACAAACTACGAGCAGTACTTC
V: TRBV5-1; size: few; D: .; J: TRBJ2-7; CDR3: CATPERRGGPYEQYF; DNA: TGCGCCACCCCTGAGAGGAGGGGGGGTCCCTACGAGCAGTACTTC
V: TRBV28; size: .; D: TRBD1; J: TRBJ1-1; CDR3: CATEQGGARTEAFF; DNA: TGTGCCACCGAACAGGGGGGAGCAAGGACTGAAGCTTTCTTT
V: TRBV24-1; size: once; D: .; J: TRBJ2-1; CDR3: CATSDLNRFRYNEQFF; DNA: TGTGCCACCAGTGATTTGAACAGGTTTAGGTACAATGAGCAGTTCTTC
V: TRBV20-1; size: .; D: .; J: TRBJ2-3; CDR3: CSASGVAASTDTQYF; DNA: TGCAGTGCTAGTGGGGTAGCGGCTAGCACAGATACGCAGTATTTT
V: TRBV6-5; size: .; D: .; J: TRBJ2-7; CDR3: CASSRTGGAAYEQYF; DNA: TGTGCCAGCAGCCGTACTGGCGGGGCAGCCTACGAGCAGTACTTC
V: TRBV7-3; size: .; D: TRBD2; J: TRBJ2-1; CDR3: CASSLLGGRLSYNEQFF; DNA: TGTGCCAGCAGCTTATTAGGCGGGAGGCTCTCCTACAATGAGCAGTTCTTC
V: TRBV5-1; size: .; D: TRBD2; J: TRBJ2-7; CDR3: CASRRAGAGEQYF; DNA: TGCGCCAGCAGACGAGCGGGAGCGGGTGAGCAGTACTTC
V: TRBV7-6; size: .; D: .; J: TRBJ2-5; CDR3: CASSLARDSLETQYF; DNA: TGTGCCAGCAGCTTAGCCCGGGACTCGCTGGAGACCCAGTACTTC
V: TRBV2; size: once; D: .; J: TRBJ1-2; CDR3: CASGPRGSYTF; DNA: TGTGCCAGCGGGCCCAGGGGCAGCTACACCTTC
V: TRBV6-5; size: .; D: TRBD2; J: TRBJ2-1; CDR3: CASTERAGGNDEQFF; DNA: TGTGCCAGCACGGAGCGGGCGGGAGGCAATGATGAGCAGTTCTTC
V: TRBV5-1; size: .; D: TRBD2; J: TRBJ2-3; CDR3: CASSQAGVGDTQYF; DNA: TGCGCCAGCAGCCAAGCGGGAGTGGGAGATACGCAGTATTTT
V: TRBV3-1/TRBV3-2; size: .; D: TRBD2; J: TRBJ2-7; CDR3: CASSHGRAGYEQYF; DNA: TGTGCCAGCAGCCACGGGAGGGCGGGTTACGAGCAGTACTTC
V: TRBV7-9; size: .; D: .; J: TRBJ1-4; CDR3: CASTKFQGNEKLFF; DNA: TGTGCCAGCACCAAGTTCCAGGGAAATGAAAAACTGTTTTTT
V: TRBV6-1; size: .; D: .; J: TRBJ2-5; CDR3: CASSEAWGEETQYF; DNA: TGTGCCAGCAGTGAAGCGTGGGGGGAGGAGACCCAGTACTTC
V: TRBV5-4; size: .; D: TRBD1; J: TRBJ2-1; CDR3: CASSSRGRTGEQFF; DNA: TGTGCCAGCAGCTCGAGGGGGCGCACCGGTGAGCAGTTCTTC
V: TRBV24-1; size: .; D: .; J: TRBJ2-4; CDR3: CATSDGQKIQYF; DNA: TGTGCCACCAGTGATGGACAGAAAATTCAGTACTTC